This T cell receptor beta chain was retrieved from a study of T cell responses to AZD1222 COVID-19 vaccine. Study outcomes and limitations: Repertoires were obtained only post-peak T cell response. Clonal diversity was possibly underestimated, and white British individuals and females predominated among donors.

The germline CDR1 and CDR2 sequences are SGHDT and YYEEEE. The V end was cut by 5 bases, the J end by 1 base, with 19 bases between. The CDR3 spans 16 residues. Libraries were prepared by immunoSEQ multiplex PCR; TCRdb keeps only in-frame clonotypes and omits some of them. Here the sample spans nearly 200,000 clones, roughly 92% being singletons. Timing groups of about 4 and about 12 weeks for second doses were pooled. Notes on this clone: Its antigen is not known.

This sequence originates from an adult who received the AZD1222 COVID-19 vaccine. The V gene is TRBV5-6, the J gene TRBJ2-7, with D possibly matching TRBD2 (6 bases). This sample comprised peripheral blood, obtained 28 days after the second AZD1222 dose. The CDR3 loop reads CASRPLTGDRSYEQYF. For the CDR3, the DNA is TGTGCCAGCAGACCTCTTACGGGGGACCGATCCTACGAGCAGTACTTC.